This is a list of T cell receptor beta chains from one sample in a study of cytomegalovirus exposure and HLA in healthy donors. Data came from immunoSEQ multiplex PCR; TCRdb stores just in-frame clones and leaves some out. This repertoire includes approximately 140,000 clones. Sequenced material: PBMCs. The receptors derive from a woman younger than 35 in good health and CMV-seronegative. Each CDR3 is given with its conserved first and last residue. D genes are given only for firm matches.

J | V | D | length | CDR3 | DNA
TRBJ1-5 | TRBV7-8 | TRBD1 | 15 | CASSSRQGGNQPQHF | TGTGCCAGCAGCTCGAGACAGGGGGGGAATCAGCCCCAGCATTTT
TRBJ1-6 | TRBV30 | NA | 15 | CAWRSTTFANSPLHF | TGTGCCTGGAGGTCCACCACATTCGCCAATTCACCCCTCCACTTT
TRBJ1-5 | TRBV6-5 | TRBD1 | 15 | CASSPADRYPPPQHF | TGTGCCAGCAGCCCCGCGGACAGGTACCCTCCGCCCCAGCATTTT
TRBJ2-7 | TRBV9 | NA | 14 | CASSVGEGPYEQYF | TGTGCCAGCAGCGTAGGAGAGGGCCCCTACGAGCAGTACTTC
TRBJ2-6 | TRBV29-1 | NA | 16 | CSVEEAEGRGANVLTF | TGCAGCGTTGAAGAGGCGGAGGGGCGCGGGGCCAACGTCCTGACTTTC
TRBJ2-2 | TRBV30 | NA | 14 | CASSQSDITGELFF | TGTGCCAGTTCCCAATCAGATATTACCGGGGAGCTGTTTTTT
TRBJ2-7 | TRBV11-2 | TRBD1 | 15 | CASSLGPPGGYEQYF | TGTGCCAGCAGCTTAGGACCCCCAGGGGGATACGAGCAGTACTTC
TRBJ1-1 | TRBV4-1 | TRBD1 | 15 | CASSPETGVDTEAFF | TGCGCCAGCAGCCCGGAGACAGGGGTGGACACTGAAGCTTTCTTT
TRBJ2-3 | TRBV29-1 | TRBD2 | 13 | CSGTSTQSDTQYF | TGCAGCGGGACTAGTACGCAATCGGATACGCAGTATTTT
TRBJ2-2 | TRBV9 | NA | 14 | CASSGLQGSGELFF | TGTGCCAGCAGCGGCCTCCAGGGGTCCGGGGAGCTGTTTTTT
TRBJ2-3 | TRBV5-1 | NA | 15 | CASSLGGTGTDTQYF | TGCGCCAGCAGCCTTGGAGGGACAGGCACAGATACGCAGTATTTT
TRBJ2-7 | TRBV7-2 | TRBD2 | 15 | CASSLGTSGYYEQYF | TGTGCCAGCAGCCTAGGGACTAGCGGGTACTACGAGCAGTACTTC
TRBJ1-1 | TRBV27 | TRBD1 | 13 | CASSLGRGPGAFF | TGTGCCAGCAGCCTCGGGAGGGGGCCTGGGGCTTTCTTT
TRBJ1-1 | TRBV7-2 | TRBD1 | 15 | CASSLVGQGGTEAFF | TGTGCCAGCAGCTTAGTTGGACAGGGGGGCACTGAAGCTTTCTTT
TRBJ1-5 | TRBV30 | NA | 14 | CAADSTGSNQPQHF | TGTGCCGCGGACAGTACCGGTAGCAATCAGCCCCAGCATTTT
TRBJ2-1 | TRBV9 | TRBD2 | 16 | CASSAPEAGGPNEQFF | TGTGCCAGCAGCGCCCCGGAAGCGGGAGGACCCAATGAGCAGTTCTTC
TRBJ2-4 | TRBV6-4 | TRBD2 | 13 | CASSEVAGDIQYF | TGTGCCAGCAGTGAAGTTGCGGGAGACATTCAGTACTTC
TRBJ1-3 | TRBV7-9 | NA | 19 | CASSPSGAGAGRSGNTIYF | TGTGCCAGCAGCCCTAGTGGGGCCGGGGCAGGGAGGTCTGGAAACACCATATATTTT
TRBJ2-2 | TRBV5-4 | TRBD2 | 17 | CASSDGASGTYTGELFF | TGTGCCAGCAGTGACGGGGCTAGCGGGACCTACACCGGGGAGCTGTTTTTT
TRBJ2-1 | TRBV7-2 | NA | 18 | CASSADRPGYGSYNEQFF | TGTGCCAGCAGCGCCGACCGACCGGGATACGGCTCCTACAATGAGCAGTTCTTC